These T cell receptor beta chains were read from a single sample in a study of blood T cells in healthy people across ages. TCRdb re-derived calls from the 5' RACE reads in MiXCR, one entry per CDR3 protein. The sample lists a few hundred thousand distinct CDR3 sequences; roughly half were seen once. The sequenced material came from blood. The source is a man aged 60-69 years in good health. CDR3s include the opening cysteine and the closing phenylalanine or tryptophan. Only some rows state a clone size, as once, few, many or a class for expanded clones.

abundance | j_gene | v_gene | CDR3aa
- | - | TRBV21-1 | CASSRPGGKEKTQYF
- | - | TRBV18 | CASSTGTSPYNEQYF
few | TRBJ1-2 | TRBV28 | CATPMRIGGGITDGYTF
- | TRBJ2-5 | TRBV14 | CASSQEWTTPETQYF
- | TRBJ2-3 | TRBV5-1 | CASSSDPLADTQYF
few | TRBJ1-2 | TRBV12-3/TRBV12-4 | CASSHSPGGERGYTF
- | TRBJ1-6 | TRBV18 | CASSADRVNSPLHF
- | TRBJ2-7 | TRBV7-9 | CASHPGNEQYF
- | TRBJ1-2 | TRBV5-1 | CASSTGSGSVGYGYTF
- | - | TRBV2 | CASSEWEPPETQYF
- | TRBJ1-5 | TRBV28 | CASETGGYGNQPQHF
- | TRBJ2-3 | TRBV11-2 | CASSSRDHTDTQYF
- | TRBJ1-1 | TRBV30 | CAWSNGMNTEAFF
- | TRBJ1-4 | TRBV7-8 | CASSLFAGIDEKLFF
- | - | TRBV6-5 | CASSGDSVGYEQYF
- | TRBJ2-3 | TRBV29-1 | CSVFDRASTDTQYF
few | TRBJ2-7 | TRBV7-2 | CASSLGTSGSYEQYF
- | TRBJ2-3 | TRBV5-1 | CASSLYRSTDTQYF
- | TRBJ2-5 | TRBV11-2 | CASSLLGWGLETQYF
few | TRBJ2-3 | TRBV6-6 | CASSYQLDAQYF
few | TRBJ2-4 | TRBV12-3/TRBV12-4 | CASSLGLPLGDIQYF
- | TRBJ2-3 | TRBV3-1 | CASSPWGAGDTQYF
- | TRBJ1-5 | TRBV29-1 | CSVGDGNSQPQHF
- | TRBJ2-7 | TRBV6-5 | CASSPSGGTSYEQYF
- | TRBJ2-2 | TRBV5-1 | CASSRQDITGELFF
many | TRBJ2-1 | TRBV20-1 | CSASPQGPNEQFF
- | TRBJ2-3 | TRBV6-5 | CASSYPGESTDTQYF
- | TRBJ2-7 | TRBV12-3/TRBV12-4 | CASSLRGESQYF
few | TRBJ2-1 | TRBV4-2 | CASSQDPSGLAFNEQFF
few | TRBJ2-5 | TRBV6-2/TRBV6-3 | CASSFGGARETQYF
- | TRBJ2-3 | TRBV20-1 | CSAPGTSVTDTQYF
- | TRBJ1-5 | TRBV20-1 | CSAGRVASRQPQHF
- | TRBJ2-1 | TRBV29-1 | CSARSGRAYNEQFF
- | - | TRBV20-1 | CSALRAGISFGYEQYF
few | TRBJ2-1 | TRBV21-1 | CASSPRTCINEQFF
few | TRBJ2-3 | TRBV10-3 | CAISPAGADTQYF
- | TRBJ2-7 | TRBV3-1 | CASSQGVVQPSYEQYF